This T cell receptor (beta chain) is from a study of blood T cell repertoires in COVID-19. The table came from immunoSEQ multiplex PCR; TCRdb's copy has only in-frame clones and leaves some out. The table has 57,000 or so clones, around four fifths seen once. The CDR3 totals 15 residues. J gave up 2 bases and V 6 bases, and 10 bases lay outside the gene matches. Germline V gene sequence: CDR1 SGHRS, CDR2 YFSETQ. V and J are TRBV5-1 and TRBJ2-7, with 8 bases fitting TRBD1. The sequence derives from a man between 65 and 85 years old with acute or convalescent COVID-19. Input material: peripheral blood. The CDR3 region is CASKILQGAAYEQYF. In nucleotides, the CDR3 is TGCGCCAGCAAAATACTCCAGGGGGCCGCCTACGAGCAGTACTTC.